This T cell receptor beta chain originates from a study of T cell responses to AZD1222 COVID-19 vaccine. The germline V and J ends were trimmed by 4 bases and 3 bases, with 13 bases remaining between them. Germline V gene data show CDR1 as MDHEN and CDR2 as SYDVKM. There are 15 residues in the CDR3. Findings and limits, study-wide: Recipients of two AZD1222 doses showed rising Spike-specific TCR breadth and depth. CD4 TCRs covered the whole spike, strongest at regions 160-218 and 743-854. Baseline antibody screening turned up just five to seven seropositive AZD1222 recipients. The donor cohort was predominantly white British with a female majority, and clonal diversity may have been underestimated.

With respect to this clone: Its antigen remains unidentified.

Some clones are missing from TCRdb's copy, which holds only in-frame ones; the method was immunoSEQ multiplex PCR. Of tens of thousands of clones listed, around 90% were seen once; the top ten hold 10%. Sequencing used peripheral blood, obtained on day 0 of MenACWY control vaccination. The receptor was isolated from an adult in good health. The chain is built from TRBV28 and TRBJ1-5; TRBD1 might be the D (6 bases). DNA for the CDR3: TGTGCCAGCAGTTCCTCCAGGGGTTACAATCAGCCCCAGCATTTT. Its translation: CASSSSRGYNQPQHF. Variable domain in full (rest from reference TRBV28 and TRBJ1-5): DVKVTQSSRYLVKRTGEKVFLECVQDMDHENMFWYRQDPGLGLRLIYFSYDVKMKEKGDIPEGYSVSREKKERFSLILESASTNQTSMYLCASSSSRGYNQPQHFGDGTRLSIL.